These 3 T cell receptor beta chains share one sample of origin, sequenced in a study of blood T cells in healthy people across ages. A J-beta primer mix and a sample-barcoded 5' primer were used in a second PCR of about 7 to 12 cycles. TCRdb reprocessed the 5' RACE reads with MiXCR, giving one entry per CDR3 protein. Of some 1.6 million distinct CDR3 sequences in the sample, about 31% are singletons; the top ten hold about 11%. The source material was blood. These receptors were obtained from a woman in her 30s in good health.

This clonotype was recorded once. Germline is not matched at one junction end, which may reflect a read error. This chain uses TRBV4-2 with TRBJ2-2; TRBD2 might be the D (5 bases). The CDR3 length is 15 residues. CDR1 is LGHNA, CDR2 YNFKEQ, per germline. The CDR3: CASSHRDPPTRELFF. The CDR3 DNA sequence: TGTGCCAGCAGCCACCGGGATCCACCCACCAGGGAGCTGTTTTTT.

CDR3 sequence: CASSPSAGETNYGYTF. The DNA for the CDR3 is TGTGCCAGCAGTCCCTCCGCGGGGGAGACTAACTATGGCTACACCTTC. This chain connects TRBV27 to TRBJ1-2; tentatively, D is TRBD1 (5 bases). V lost 5 bases, J lost 0 bases, and 16 bases lay in between. This CDR3 is 16 amino acids long. Germline values: CDR1 MNHEY, CDR2 SMNVEV (reference sequence).

A few counts support this clonotype. The J gene is TRBJ2-7, the V gene TRBV28, with a weak D call TRBD1 (5 bases). Between the trimmed V and J ends, which lost 6 bases and 4 bases, there was a span of 16 bases. The V gene's germline CDR1 is MDHEN and CDR2 SYDVKM. CDR3 length: 14 residues. CDR3 in amino acids: CASSHPASGYEQYF. The CDR3 bases are TGTGCCAGCAGCCACCCAGCCTCAGGGTACGAGCAGTACTTC.